The entry below describes one T cell receptor (beta chain). Under the authors' procedure: The assay estimated nucleated cells by amplifying reference gene primers. Profiled with immunoSEQ multiplex PCR; TCRdb holds only in-frame clones, not every one. The DNA gave D and trimming, while V, J and clone size come from that table. The repertoire holds around 150,000 clones, with 87% as singletons. This record comes from a study of blood T cell repertoires in COVID-19. Background on the study: PBMCs, B-cell-depleted T cells, or T cells were the source of the cDNA or gDNA that made up the material.

Unmatched junction bases numbered 7, after V lost 2 bases and J lost 2 bases. Germline CDR1 is SGHRS and CDR2 is YFSETQ. CDR3 length equals 15 residues. J is TRBJ2-7 and V is TRBV5-1; TRBD2 matches 7 bases. Sequenced sample: peripheral blood. This TCR was sampled from a woman in her sixties or seventies with active or convalescent COVID-19. CDR3 coding DNA: TGCGCCAGCAGCTTTCTCGGGGAGGGAACCTACGAGCAGTACTTC. It specifies CASSFLGEGTYEQYF.